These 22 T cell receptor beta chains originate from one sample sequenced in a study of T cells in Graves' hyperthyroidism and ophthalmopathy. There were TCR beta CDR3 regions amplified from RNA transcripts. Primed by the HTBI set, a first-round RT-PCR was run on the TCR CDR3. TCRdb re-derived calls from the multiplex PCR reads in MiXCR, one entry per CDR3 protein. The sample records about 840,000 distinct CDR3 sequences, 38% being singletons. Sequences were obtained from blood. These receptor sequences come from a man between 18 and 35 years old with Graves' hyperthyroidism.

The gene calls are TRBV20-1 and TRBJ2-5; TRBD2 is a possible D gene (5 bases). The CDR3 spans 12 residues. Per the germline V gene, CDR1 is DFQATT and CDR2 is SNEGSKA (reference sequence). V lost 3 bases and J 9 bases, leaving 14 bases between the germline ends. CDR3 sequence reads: CSARPEEEAQYF. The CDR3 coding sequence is TGCAGTGCTAGGCCAGAGGAGGAGGCCCAGTACTTC.

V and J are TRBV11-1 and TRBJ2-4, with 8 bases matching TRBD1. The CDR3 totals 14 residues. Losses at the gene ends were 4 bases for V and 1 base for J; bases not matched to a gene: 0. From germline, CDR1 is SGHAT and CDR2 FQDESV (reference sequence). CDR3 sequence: CASSWDRAKNIQYF. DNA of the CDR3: TGTGCCAGCAGCTGGGACAGGGCCAAAAACATTCAGTACTTC.

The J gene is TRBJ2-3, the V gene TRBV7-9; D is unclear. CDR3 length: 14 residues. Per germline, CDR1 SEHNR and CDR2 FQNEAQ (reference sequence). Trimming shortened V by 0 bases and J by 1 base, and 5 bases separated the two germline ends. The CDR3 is CASSLAPGTDTQYF. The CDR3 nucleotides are TGTGCCAGCAGCTTAGCCCCGGGCACAGATACGCAGTATTTT.

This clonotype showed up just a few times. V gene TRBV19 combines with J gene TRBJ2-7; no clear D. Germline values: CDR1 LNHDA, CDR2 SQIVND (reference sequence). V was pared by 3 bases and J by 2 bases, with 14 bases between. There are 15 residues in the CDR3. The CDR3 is CASSINGPRAYEQYF. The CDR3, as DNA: TGTGCCAGTAGTATTAACGGGCCTAGGGCCTACGAGCAGTACTTC.

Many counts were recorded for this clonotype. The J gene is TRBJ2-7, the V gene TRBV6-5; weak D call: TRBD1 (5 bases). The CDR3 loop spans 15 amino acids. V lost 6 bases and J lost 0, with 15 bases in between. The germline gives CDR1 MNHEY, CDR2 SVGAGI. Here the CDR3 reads CASSASQGISYEQYF. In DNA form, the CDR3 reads TGTGCCAGCAGCGCCTCTCAGGGTATCTCCTACGAGCAGTACTTC.

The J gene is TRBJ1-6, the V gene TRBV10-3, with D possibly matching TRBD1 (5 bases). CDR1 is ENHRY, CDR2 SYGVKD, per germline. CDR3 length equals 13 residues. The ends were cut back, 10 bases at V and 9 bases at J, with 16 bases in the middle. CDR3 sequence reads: CASMAGIASPLHF. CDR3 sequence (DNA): TGTGCCAGCATGGCAGGGATAGCTTCACCCCTCCACTTT.

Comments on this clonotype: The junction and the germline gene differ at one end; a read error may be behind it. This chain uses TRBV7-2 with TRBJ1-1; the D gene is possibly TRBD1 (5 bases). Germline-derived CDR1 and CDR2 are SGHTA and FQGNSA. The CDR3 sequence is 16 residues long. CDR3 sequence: CASSQDPSTRGAEAFF. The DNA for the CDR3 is TGCGCCAGCAGCCAAGATCCCAGCACCCGAGGGGCTGAAGCTTTCTTT.

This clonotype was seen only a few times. In nucleotides, the CDR3 is TGTGCCAGCAGCTTGCCCCACAGCGGGGGGTCCACCGGGGAGCTGTTTTTT. Translated, it gives CASSLPHSGGSTGELFF. The chain employs TRBV7-2 and TRBJ2-2, with TRBD2 matching over 9 bases. V shed 3 bases, J shed 4 bases, and the junction held 9 bases outside the gene matches. Germline V lookup: CDR1 SGHTA, CDR2 FQGNSA. CDR3 size: 17 residues.

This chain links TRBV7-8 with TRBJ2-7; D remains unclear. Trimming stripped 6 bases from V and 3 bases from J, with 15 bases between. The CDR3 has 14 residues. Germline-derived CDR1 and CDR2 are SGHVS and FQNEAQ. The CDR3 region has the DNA TGTGCCAGCAGTTACTTACCTGCCGGCTACGAGCAGTACTTC. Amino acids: CASSYLPAGYEQYF. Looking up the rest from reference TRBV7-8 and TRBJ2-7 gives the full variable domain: GAGVSQSPRYKVAKRGQDVALRCDPISGHVSLFWYQQALGQGPEFLTYFQNEAQLDKSGLPSDRFFAERPEGSVSTLKIQRTQQEDSAVYLCASSYLPAGYEQYFGPGTRLTVT.

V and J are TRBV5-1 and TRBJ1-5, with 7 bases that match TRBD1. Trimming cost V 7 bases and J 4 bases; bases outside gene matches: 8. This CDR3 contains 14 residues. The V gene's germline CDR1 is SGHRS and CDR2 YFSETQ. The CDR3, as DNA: TGCGCCAGCGTGGCAGGGGGTCAGAATCAGCCCCAGCATTTT. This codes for CASVAGGQNQPQHF.

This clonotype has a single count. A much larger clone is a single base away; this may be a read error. CDR3 sequence (DNA): TGTGCCACCAGTGATTTTGGCGGCAAGCAAGGGACCCAGTACTTC. Its translation is CATSDFGGKQGTQYF. This chain connects TRBV24-1 to TRBJ2-5; no clear D. This CDR3 is 15 amino acids long. The V gene's germline CDR1 is KGHDR and CDR2 SFDVKD.

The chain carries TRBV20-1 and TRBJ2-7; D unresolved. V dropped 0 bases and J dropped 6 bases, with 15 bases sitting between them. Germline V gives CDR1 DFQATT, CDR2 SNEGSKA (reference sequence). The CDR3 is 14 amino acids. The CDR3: CSARDMQCRTEQYF. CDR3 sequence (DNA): TGCAGTGCTAGAGATATGCAGTGTCGGACCGAGCAGTACTTC.

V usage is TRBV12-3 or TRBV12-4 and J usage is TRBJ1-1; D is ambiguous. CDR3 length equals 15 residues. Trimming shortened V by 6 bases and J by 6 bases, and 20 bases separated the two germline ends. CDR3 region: CASSPPGGPDAEAFF. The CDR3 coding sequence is TGTGCCAGCAGCCCTCCGGGAGGGCCTGACGCTGAAGCTTTCTTT.

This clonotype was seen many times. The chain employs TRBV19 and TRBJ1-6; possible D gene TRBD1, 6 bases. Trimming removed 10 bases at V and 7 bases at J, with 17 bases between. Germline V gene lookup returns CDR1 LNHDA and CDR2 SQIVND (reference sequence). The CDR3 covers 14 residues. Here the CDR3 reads CAKGERDANSPLHF. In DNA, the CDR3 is TGTGCCAAGGGGGAACGGGACGCCAATTCACCCCTCCACTTT.

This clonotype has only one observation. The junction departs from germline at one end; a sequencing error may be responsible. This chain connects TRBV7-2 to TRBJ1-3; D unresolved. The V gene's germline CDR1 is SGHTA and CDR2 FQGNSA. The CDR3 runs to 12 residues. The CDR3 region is CASSSYGSTIYF. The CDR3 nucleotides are TGTGCCAGCAGCTCATACGGAAGCACCATATATTTT.

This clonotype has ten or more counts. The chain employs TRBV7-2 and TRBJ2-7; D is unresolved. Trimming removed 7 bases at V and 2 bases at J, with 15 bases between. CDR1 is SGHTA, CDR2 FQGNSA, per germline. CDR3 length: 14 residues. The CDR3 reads CASTMSWGPYEQYF. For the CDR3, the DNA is TGTGCCAGCACCATGTCATGGGGTCCCTACGAGCAGTACTTC.

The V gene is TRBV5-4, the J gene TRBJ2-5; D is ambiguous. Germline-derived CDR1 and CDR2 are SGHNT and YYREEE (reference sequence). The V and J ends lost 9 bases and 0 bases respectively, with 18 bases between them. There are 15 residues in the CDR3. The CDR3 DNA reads TGTGCCACCTCGGAAGGTGCGCCGTACCAAGAGACCCAGTACTTC. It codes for CATSEGAPYQETQYF. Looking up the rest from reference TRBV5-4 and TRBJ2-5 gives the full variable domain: ETGVTQSPTHLIKTRGQQVTLRCSSQSGHNTVSWYQQALGQGPQFIFQYYREEENGRGNFPPRFSGLQFPNYSSELNVNALELDDSALYLCATSEGAPYQETQYFGPGTRLLVL.

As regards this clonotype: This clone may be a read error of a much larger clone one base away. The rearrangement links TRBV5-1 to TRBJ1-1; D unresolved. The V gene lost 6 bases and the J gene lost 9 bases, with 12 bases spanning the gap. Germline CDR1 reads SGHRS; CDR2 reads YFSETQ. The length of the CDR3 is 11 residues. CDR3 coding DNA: TGCGCCAGCACGGTGGGCGGGAAAGCTTTCTTT. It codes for CASTVGGKAFF.

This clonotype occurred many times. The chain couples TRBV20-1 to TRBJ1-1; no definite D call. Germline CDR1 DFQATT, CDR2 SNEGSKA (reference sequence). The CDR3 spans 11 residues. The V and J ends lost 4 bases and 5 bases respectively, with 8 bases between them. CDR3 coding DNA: TGCAGTGCTACCCGCGGGACTGAAGCTTTCTTT. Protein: CSATRGTEAFF.

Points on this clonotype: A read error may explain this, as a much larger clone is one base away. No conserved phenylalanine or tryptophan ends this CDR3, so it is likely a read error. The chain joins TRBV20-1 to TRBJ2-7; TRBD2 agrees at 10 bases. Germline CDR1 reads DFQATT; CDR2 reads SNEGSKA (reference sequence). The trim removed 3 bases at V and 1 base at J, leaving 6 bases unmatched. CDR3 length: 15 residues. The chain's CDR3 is CSASRLAGGSYEQYS. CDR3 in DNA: TGCAGTGCTAGTAGGTTAGCGGGAGGATCCTACGAGCAGTACTCC.

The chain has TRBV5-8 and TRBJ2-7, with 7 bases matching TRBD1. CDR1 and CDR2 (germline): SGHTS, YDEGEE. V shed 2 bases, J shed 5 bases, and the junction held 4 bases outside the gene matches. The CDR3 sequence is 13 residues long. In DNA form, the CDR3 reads TGTGCCAGCAGCTTTACAGGGGTCGACGAGCAGTACTTC. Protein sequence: CASSFTGVDEQYF.

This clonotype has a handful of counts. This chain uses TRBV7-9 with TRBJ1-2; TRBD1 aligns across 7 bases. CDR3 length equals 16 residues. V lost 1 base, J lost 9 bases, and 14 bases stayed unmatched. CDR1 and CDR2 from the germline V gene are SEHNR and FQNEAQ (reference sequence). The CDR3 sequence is CASSLGGQLETRRYTF. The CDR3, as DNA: TGTGCCAGCAGCTTAGGGGGACAGCTGGAAACAAGGCGCTACACCTTC.